This T cell receptor beta chain is from a study of cytomegalovirus exposure and HLA in healthy donors. Concerning this clone itself: Its antigen is unidentified.

The CDR3 consists of 12 residues. V lost 6 bases, J lost 8 bases, and 11 bases lay in between. The germline gives CDR1 MGHDK, CDR2 SYGVNS. At the time of sampling, donors were nominally healthy, though unrecorded immune exposures were likely. Study-wide points: TCR beta chain V- and J-gene trimming was linked, in a later analysis, to a missense variant in DCLRE1C. CMV serostatus was the sole immune exposure information available.

Amplification used 60 Vbeta primers and 13 Jbeta primers. Generated by immunoSEQ multiplex PCR, the TCRdb table keeps only in-frame clones and is missing some. The sample records 55,000 to 85,000 clones, about 60% being singletons. The chain has TRBV25-1 and TRBJ1-5; D unclear. The source of this sequence is a woman aged 50 to 60 in good health and CMV-seronegative. The material sequenced was PBMCs. CDR3 sequence: CASSTNGEPQHF. CDR3 bases: TGTGCCAGCAGCACAAACGGGGAGCCCCAGCATTTT. Full variable domain (outside the CDR3, taken from reference TRBV25-1 and TRBJ1-5): EADIYQTPRYLVIGTGKKITLECSQTMGHDKMYWYQQDPGMELHLIHYSYGVNSTEKGDLSSESTVSRIRTEHFPLTLESARPSHTSQYLCASSTNGEPQHFGDGTRLSIL.